Below are 10 T cell receptor beta chains sequenced from a single sample in a study of blood T cell repertoires in COVID-19. The protocol was immunoSEQ multiplex PCR, while the TCRdb copy is restricted to in-frame clones and leaves out a portion. The data hold roughly 200,000 clones, with 85% to 90% observed a single time. The material sequenced was peripheral blood. All receptors come from a man aged 45-65 years with acute or convalescent COVID-19.

In its sample, this clone was seen once. V and J are TRBV27 and TRBJ2-3; 7 bases line up with TRBD1. CDR3 size: 16 residues. Trimming removed 2 bases from V and 8 bases from J; junction bases left unmatched: 13. CDR1 MNHEY and CDR2 SMNVEV come from the germline V gene (reference sequence). CDR3 bases: TGTGCCAGCAGTTTAATAGGGGACAGACCTTCGGGTACGCAGTATTTT. Amino acid sequence: CASSLIGDRPSGTQYF.

This clone came up a few times. V is TRBV12-2 and J is TRBJ1-5; the D segment call TRBD1 is taken from the table without a DNA check. TRBV12-2 is a documented pseudogene. The CDR3 has 15 residues. The CDR3 coding sequence is TGTGCAAGTCGCTTACGACAGGGGCGTAATCAGCCCCAGCATTTT. Translated, it gives CASRLRQGRNQPQHF.

V gene TRBV28 combines with J gene TRBJ2-2; TRBD2 aligns across 7 bases. The germline gives CDR1 MDHEN, CDR2 SYDVKM. CDR3 length: 14 amino acids. Trimming at V came to 5 bases and at J to 3 bases, leaving 3 bases not matched to a gene. The DNA for the CDR3 is TGTGCCAGCAGTAGCGGGGCCTACACCGGGGAGCTGTTTTTT. This encodes CASSSGAYTGELFF.

This clone was picked up one time. This sequence joins TRBV18 and TRBJ1-1; 7 nucleotides agree with TRBD1. There are 17 residues in the CDR3. After removal of 4 bases from V and 4 bases from J, the junction contained 15 bases not matched to a gene. Germline loops: CDR1 KGHSH, CDR2 LQKENI. CDR3 protein: CASSQRTGAGGGTEAFF. The DNA of the CDR3 is TGTGCCAGCTCACAGAGGACAGGCGCCGGGGGTGGCACTGAAGCTTTCTTT.

The chain recombines TRBV27 with TRBJ1-1; D might be TRBD1 (5 bases). The V gene's germline CDR1 is MNHEY and CDR2 SMNVEV (reference sequence). The CDR3 is made up of 13 amino acids. Trimming removed 6 bases from V and 8 bases from J, with 16 bases in between. CDR3 nucleotides: TGTGCCAGCAGATCATCCGGGACTGCCGAAGCTTTCTTT. This translates into CASRSSGTAEAFF.

This clone was counted once. The chain carries TRBV9 and TRBJ2-5; D is ambiguous. The germline V gene encodes CDR1 SGDLS and CDR2 YYNGEE. V gave up 4 bases and J gave up 4 bases, with 11 bases separating them. The CDR3 is 13 amino acids. DNA of the CDR3: TGTGCCAGCAGCCCCCTGCGATCAGAGACCCAGTACTTC. This sequence encodes CASSPLRSETQYF.

The rearrangement joins TRBV13 to TRBJ1-2; no firm D call. CDR3 length: 13 residues. The germline gives CDR1 PRHDT, CDR2 FYEKMQ (reference sequence). V lost 1 base to trimming and J lost 4 bases, with 7 bases between them. The CDR3 bases are TGTGCCAGCAGCTTAGACCCCGGCTATGGCTACACCTTC. Its protein is CASSLDPGYGYTF.

CDR3 bases: TGCGCCAGCAGCCCCGGCGGGGACACAGATACGCAGTATTTT. This encodes CASSPGGDTDTQYF. The gene calls are TRBV5-1 and TRBJ2-3; a weak D match, TRBD2 (6 bases). The CDR3 is made up of 14 amino acids. Trimming cost V 4 bases and J 2 bases, with 11 bases left between them. The V gene's germline CDR1 is SGHRS and CDR2 YFSETQ.

The chain recombines TRBV7-8 with TRBJ2-2; 8 bases line up with TRBD2. The CDR3 has 15 amino acids. CDR1 SGHVS and CDR2 FQNEAQ come from the germline V gene. V shed 0 bases and J 7 bases; nucleotides not matched to a gene: 4. The CDR3 reads CASSLAAGAHGELFF. The CDR3 bases are TGTGCCAGCAGCTTAGCAGCGGGGGCGCACGGGGAGCTGTTTTTT.

The gene calls are TRBV5-4 and TRBJ2-5; TRBD2 matches at 8 bases. Germline CDR1 and CDR2: SGHNT and YYREEE (reference sequence). V shed 5 bases and J 5 bases; nucleotides not matched to a gene: 8. The CDR3 consists of 14 residues. The CDR3, as DNA: TGTGCCAGCAGTTTCGGGGGGGCGGCGGAGACCCAGTACTTC. Its protein product is CASSFGGAAETQYF.